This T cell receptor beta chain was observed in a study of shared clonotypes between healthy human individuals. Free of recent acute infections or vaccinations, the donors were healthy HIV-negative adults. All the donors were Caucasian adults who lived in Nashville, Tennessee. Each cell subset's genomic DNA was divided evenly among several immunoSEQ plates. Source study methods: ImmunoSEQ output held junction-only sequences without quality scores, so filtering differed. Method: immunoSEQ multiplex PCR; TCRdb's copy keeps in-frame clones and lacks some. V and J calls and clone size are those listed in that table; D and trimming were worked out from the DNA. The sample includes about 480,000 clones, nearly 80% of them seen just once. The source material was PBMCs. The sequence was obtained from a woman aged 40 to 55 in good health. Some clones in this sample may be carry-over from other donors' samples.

In DNA, the CDR3 is TGCGCCAGCAGCCACGGGGGTCAAGAGACCCAGTACTTC. It yields the protein CASSHGGQETQYF. This chain links TRBV4-1 with TRBJ2-5, with a possible D match to TRBD2 (6 bases). Trimming took 3 bases from V and 2 from J, leaving 7 bases between them. The CDR3 contains 13 residues. CDR1 MGHRA and CDR2 YSYEKL come from the germline V gene.